Listed below are T cell receptor beta chains from one sample, sequenced in a study of shared clonotypes between healthy human individuals. TCRdb's table, derived via immunoSEQ multiplex PCR, lists solely in-frame clones and lacks some. In the table there are millions of clones, approximately 94% of which are singletons. Specimen: naive CD8+ T cells sorted from blood. These receptors originate from a man aged 18 to 35 in good health. CDR3s include the opening cysteine and the closing phenylalanine or tryptophan. The D gene is left open where the match is weak. Size tells how often a clone was seen (once, few, many) or the class of an expanded clone, and some rows leave it out.

>TRBJ2-7|.|TRBV28|.
TGTGCCAGCAACCCCGGGACGCAGTCCTACGAGCAGTACTTC
CASNPGTQSYEQYF
>TRBJ1-1|.|TRBV4-2|.
TGTGCCAGCAGCCAAGAAGGGCCCGTCGGGGTAGGGAACGTGGGTGAAGCTTTCTTT
CASSQEGPVGVGNVGEAFF
>TRBJ2-5|.|TRBV4-3|TRBD2
TGCGCCAGCAGCCAAGAGGGTCAGGGAGGGGAAGGCCTCCAAGAGACCCAGTACTTC
CASSQEGQGGEGLQETQYF
>TRBJ1-2|.|TRBV11-2|.
TGTGCCAGCAGCCCTCAGGGTGCCGGTTGGCTAGGCACCTTC
CASSPQGAGWLGTF
>TRBJ1-1|.|TRBV30|.
TGTGCCGCAGGACAGATGAACACTGAAGCTTTCTTT
CAAGQMNTEAFF
>TRBJ1-4|.|TRBV6-5|.
TGTGCCAGCAGTGAGCGTAATGAAAAACTGTTTTTT
CASSERNEKLFF
>TRBJ2-2|once|TRBV6-1|.
TGTGCCAGCAGTGAATTAGGAGGGGAGCTGTTTTTT
CASSELGGELFF
>TRBJ1-5|.|TRBV4-1|.
TGCGCCAGCAGCCAAGATCGAGGCGGGCATCAGCCCCAGCATTTT
CASSQDRGGHQPQHF
>TRBJ2-3|.|TRBV27|.
TGTGCCAGCTCGTCTCCCACAGATACGCAGTATTTT
CASSSPTDTQYF
>TRBJ2-7|.|TRBV6-5|TRBD2
TGTGCCAGCACCTCCGGAGGTAGCGGGAGAGGCGAGCAGTACTTC
CASTSGGSGRGEQYF
>TRBJ2-2|.|TRBV20-1|.
TGCAGTGCTAGACTGGACGGGGAGCTGTTTTTT
CSARLDGELFF
>TRBJ1-2|.|TRBV30|.
TGTGCCTGGAGTGTAACCGCTGGCTACACCTTC
CAWSVTAGYTF
>TRBJ1-5|.|TRBV7-6|.
TGTGCCAGCAGCTTAGGGACAGATAGCAATCAGCCCCAGCATTTT
CASSLGTDSNQPQHF
>TRBJ2-7|.|TRBV28|.
TGTGCCAGCAGTTTTGAGGGGATATACGAGCAGTACTTC
CASSFEGIYEQYF
>TRBJ2-1|.|TRBV10-1|.
TGCGCCAGCAGTGATTCCTTCTACAATGAGCAGTTCTTC
CASSDSFYNEQFF
>TRBJ1-6|.|TRBV28|.
TGTGCCAGCAGTTTCCACAACGAGAATAATTCACCCCTCCACTTT
CASSFHNENNSPLHF
>TRBJ2-5|.|TRBV7-9|.
TGTGCCAGCAGCTTCAACTTGGTCCAAGAGACCCAGTACTTC
CASSFNLVQETQYF
>TRBJ2-5|.|TRBV7-6|TRBD2
TGTGCCAGCAGCTTAGGGGGACTAGCGGGACTAGAGACCCAGTACTTC
CASSLGGLAGLETQYF
>TRBJ2-7|.|TRBV5-6|TRBD1
TGTGCCAGCAGCTGGGCAGGGGGCTACGAGCAGTACTTC
CASSWAGGYEQYF
>TRBJ1-1|.|TRBV28|TRBD1
TGTGCCAGCAGTTTAACCGGGACAGTTGAAGCTTTCTTT
CASSLTGTVEAFF
>TRBJ2-1|.|TRBV7-2|.
TGTGCCAGCAGCTTAGTGGGGGGTGAGCAGTTCTTC
CASSLVGGEQFF
>TRBJ2-1|.|TRBV13|.
TGTGCCAGCAGCTCCGGCGGGATCTACAATGAGCAGTTCTTC
CASSSGGIYNEQFF
>TRBJ1-5|.|TRBV27|.
TGTGCCAGCAGTCCCGTCGGGGGTGTTGATCAGCCCCAGCATTTT
CASSPVGGVDQPQHF
>TRBJ1-6|.|TRBV2|.
TGTGCCAGCAGCTTACTTAATTCACCCCTCCACTTT
CASSLLNSPLHF
>TRBJ2-7|.|TRBV21-1|.
TGTGCCAGCAGCGCACCGGGACACTCGTACGAGCAGTACTTC
CASSAPGHSYEQYF
>TRBJ1-4|.|TRBV7-9|.
TGTGCCAGCAGCTATGAGGGGGAGGAAAAACTGTTTTTT
CASSYEGEEKLFF
>TRBJ2-7|.|TRBV9|.
TGTGCCAGCAGCGTAAAGGGAGGTTGGGACTACGAGCAGTACTTC
CASSVKGGWDYEQYF
>TRBJ2-7|.|TRBV7-2|TRBD1
TGTGCCAGCAGCTTAGTACAGGGGACGTTTTTCGAGCAGTACTTC
CASSLVQGTFFEQYF
>TRBJ2-1|.|TRBV2|TRBD2
TGTGCCAGCAGTGATAGGACTAGCGGGGGGGCCTATTTGAATGAGCAGTTCTTC
CASSDRTSGGAYLNEQFF
>TRBJ1-2|.|TRBV6-5|.
TGTGCCAGCAGTTCGGCAGACCTGAACTATGGCTACACCTTC
CASSSADLNYGYTF
>TRBJ2-1|.|TRBV5-1|TRBD2
TGCGCCAGCAGCAAATCCGGGACTAGTGACTACAATGAGCAGTTCTTC
CASSKSGTSDYNEQFF
>TRBJ2-7|.|TRBV9|.
TGTGCCAGCAGCCTAGGGGACGAGCAGTACTTC
CASSLGDEQYF
>TRBJ1-2|.|TRBV5-8|TRBD1
TGTGCCAGCAGTTTACAGGGGGCTTATGGCTACACCTTC
CASSLQGAYGYTF
>TRBJ2-1|.|TRBV10-2|.
TGCGCCAGCCTAGGGAGTGCCTACAATGAGCAGTTCTTC
CASLGSAYNEQFF
>TRBJ1-6|.|TRBV12-5|.
TGTGCTAGTGGTTTACCAAACTCACCCCTCCACTTT
CASGLPNSPLHF
>TRBJ2-1|.|TRBV19|TRBD1
TGTGCCAGTAGTCAAGACAGGGAGAGGAACAATGAGCAGTTCTTC
CASSQDRERNNEQFF
>TRBJ2-2|few|TRBV4-1|.
TGCGCCAGCAGGTTAACCCAGGGGAACACCGGGGAGCTGTTTTTT
CASRLTQGNTGELFF
>TRBJ2-3|once|TRBV4-3|.
TGCGCCAGCAGCCAAGACTGGGGCGTTACCTCCACAGATACGCAGTATTTT
CASSQDWGVTSTDTQYF
>TRBJ2-7|.|TRBV2|.
TGTGCCAGCGTTAGACCTCAGGGGGGCGAAGGATACGAGCAGTACTTC
CASVRPQGGEGYEQYF
>TRBJ1-1|.|TRBV10-3|.
TGTGCCACAGGGAAGGCCCTTTATGGGACTGAAGCTTTCTTT
CATGKALYGTEAFF
>TRBJ2-7|.|TRBV7-8|.
TGTGCCAGCAGCTACGGGGGCTACGAGCAGTACTTC
CASSYGGYEQYF
>TRBJ2-7|.|TRBV13|TRBD1
TGTGCCAGCAGCTTCACAAACCGGGACAGACCCTACGAGCAGTACTTC
CASSFTNRDRPYEQYF
>TRBJ2-5|.|TRBV4-1|.
TGCGCCAGCAGCTATGAGCGGAGGCCACAAGAGACCCAGTACTTC
CASSYERRPQETQYF
>TRBJ2-7|.|TRBV27|.
TGTGCCAGCAGTTCGCAGGGCTACGAGCAGTACTTC
CASSSQGYEQYF
>TRBJ2-3|.|TRBV7-9|.
TGTGCCAGCAGCTCACGACACGGGGGCACAGATACGCAGTATTTT
CASSSRHGGTDTQYF
>TRBJ2-5|.|TRBV10-1|TRBD2
TGCGCCAGCAGTGGCCTAGCGGGAGCATTGGAGACCCAGTACTTC
CASSGLAGALETQYF
>TRBJ1-1|.|TRBV6-9|TRBD1
TGTGCCAGCAGACACATAAGACAGGGAGGGCAGGACACTGAAGCTTTCTTT
CASRHIRQGGQDTEAFF
>TRBJ2-7|.|TRBV15|TRBD2
TGTGCCACCAGCCGAGACAGCGGGGTGAGCTCCTACGAGCAGTACTTC
CATSRDSGVSSYEQYF
>TRBJ2-7|.|TRBV28|TRBD2
TGTGCCAGCAGTTTGGGAGGGGAGGGCCACTACGAGCAGTACTTC
CASSLGGEGHYEQYF
>TRBJ2-1|.|TRBV19|.
TGTGCCAGTTACCCAGGGGGAGGTGAGCAGTTCTTC
CASYPGGGEQFF
>TRBJ1-6|.|TRBV29-1|.
TGCAGCGTTGAAGTGGACGGCAATTCACCCCTCCACTTT
CSVEVDGNSPLHF
>TRBJ2-7|.|TRBV4-1|.
TGCGCCAGCAGCCAGGGGTCGTACGAGCAGTACTTC
CASSQGSYEQYF
>TRBJ1-2|.|TRBV4-3|.
TGCGCCAGCAGCCAAGATTTTGCCTCGGGAGGCTACACCTTC
CASSQDFASGGYTF